A selection of T cell receptor beta chains follows, all from one sample in a study of cytomegalovirus exposure and HLA in healthy donors. Some clones are missing from TCRdb's copy, which holds only in-frame ones; the method was immunoSEQ multiplex PCR. The profile shows about 190,000 clones, approximately 78% of them singletons. What was sequenced was PBMCs. Every receptor here comes from a woman younger than 35 in good health and CMV-seronegative. Both conserved end residues are part of each CDR3. A D gene is named only where the DNA matches it firmly. Clone size is not always given. Where it is, it says once, few, many or a class for expanded clones.

J: TRBJ2-7; size: -; V: TRBV7-2; length: 13; D: -; DNA: TGTGCCAGTAGTACTACATTCTCCTACGAGCAGTACTTC; CDR3: CASSTTFSYEQYF
J: TRBJ2-3; size: -; V: TRBV18; length: 13; D: -; DNA: TGTGCCAGCTCACCACCCGGGACAGATACGCAGTATTTT; CDR3: CASSPPGTDTQYF
J: TRBJ2-3; size: -; V: TRBV5-8; length: 14; D: -; DNA: TGTGCCAGCAGCCCCCTCGGGGGCACAGATACGCAGTATTTT; CDR3: CASSPLGGTDTQYF
J: TRBJ1-4; size: -; V: TRBV2; length: 13; D: TRBD1; DNA: TGTGCCAGCAGCGGACAGGGGAATGAAAAACTGTTTTTT; CDR3: CASSGQGNEKLFF
J: TRBJ2-5; size: -; V: TRBV21-1; length: 13; D: -; DNA: TGTGCCAGCAACACCGACAGGGGTGGGACCCAGTACTTC; CDR3: CASNTDRGGTQYF
J: TRBJ1-2; size: -; V: TRBV5-1; length: 14; D: TRBD1; DNA: TGCGCCAGCAGCCCGGGACAGGCGATGTACGGCTACACCTTC; CDR3: CASSPGQAMYGYTF
J: TRBJ2-5; size: few; V: TRBV13; length: 17; D: TRBD1; DNA: TGTGCCAGCAGCTCCCGGACCCGGACAGGACCCACGGAGACCCAGTACTTC; CDR3: CASSSRTRTGPTETQYF
J: TRBJ1-2; size: -; V: TRBV27; length: 15; D: -; DNA: TGTGCCAGCAGTTCCAACACCGGGTTATTCTATGGCTACACCTTC; CDR3: CASSSNTGLFYGYTF
J: TRBJ2-1; size: once; V: TRBV7-2; length: 15; D: TRBD1; DNA: TGTGCCAGCAGCTTAGAGACAGGGTCCTACAATGAGCAGTTCTTC; CDR3: CASSLETGSYNEQFF
J: TRBJ2-3; size: few; V: TRBV12-1; length: 15; D: -; DNA: TGTGCCAGCAGCTCGGGTAGCGGTAACACAGATACGCAGTATTTT; CDR3: CASSSGSGNTDTQYF
J: TRBJ1-1; size: -; V: TRBV28; length: 14; D: -; DNA: TGTGCCACCACTCCGGGACAAGCAATTACCAAAGCTTTCTTT; CDR3: CATTPGQAITKAFF
J: TRBJ2-7; size: once; V: TRBV29-1; length: 13; D: -; DNA: TGCAGCGTTGACGGTGGGGGGGCAGGTGAGCAGTACTTC; CDR3: CSVDGGGAGEQYF
J: TRBJ1-3; size: -; V: TRBV5-1; length: 15; D: -; DNA: TGCGCCAGCAGTTCTTCCCAGGGCTCTGGAAACACCATATATTTT; CDR3: CASSSSQGSGNTIYF
J: TRBJ1-1; size: -; V: TRBV30; length: 13; D: -; DNA: TGTGCCTGGAGCTCTCAGGGCGCGACTGAAGCTTTCTTT; CDR3: CAWSSQGATEAFF
J: TRBJ2-1; size: -; V: TRBV7-6; length: 19; D: TRBD2; DNA: TGTGCCAGCAGCTTTCGAGGGAGCGGGAGGACTTCTCCTAACAATGAGCAGTTCTTC; CDR3: CASSFRGSGRTSPNNEQFF
J: TRBJ2-3; size: -; V: TRBV4-3; length: 14; D: TRBD2; DNA: TGCGCCAGCAGCTATAGCGGGAGCACAGATACGCAGTATTTT; CDR3: CASSYSGSTDTQYF
J: TRBJ2-7; size: -; V: TRBV10-3; length: 15; D: TRBD2; DNA: TGTGCCATCAGTGAGTCGGAGCGGGAGGTCTTCGAGCAGTACTTC; CDR3: CAISESEREVFEQYF
J: TRBJ2-5; size: -; V: TRBV6-5; length: 13; D: -; DNA: TGTGCCAGCACGTCCCGGGTCCAAGAGACCCAGTACTTC; CDR3: CASTSRVQETQYF
J: TRBJ2-1; size: -; V: TRBV5-4; length: 16; D: -; DNA: TGTGCCAGCAGCCTCCCGACAGAAAGCTCCTACAATGAGCAGTTCTTC; CDR3: CASSLPTESSYNEQFF
J: TRBJ2-3; size: few; V: TRBV6-6; length: 13; D: -; DNA: TGTGCCAGCAGCGTGTTACTAGGAGATACGCAGTATTTT; CDR3: CASSVLLGDTQYF
J: TRBJ2-3; size: -; V: TRBV6-5; length: 14; D: TRBD1; DNA: TGTGCCAGCACCGGACAGGGGGCGGTAACTACGCAGTATTTT; CDR3: CASTGQGAVTTQYF
J: TRBJ1-3; size: -; V: TRBV10-2; length: 14; D: -; DNA: TGCGCCAGCAGTGAAATGGGAGCTGGAAACACCATATATTTT; CDR3: CASSEMGAGNTIYF
J: TRBJ2-2; size: -; V: TRBV6-4; length: 16; D: TRBD2; DNA: TGTGCCAGCAGTGACAGCGGGAGGGCGGGCACCGGGGAGCTGTTTTTT; CDR3: CASSDSGRAGTGELFF
J: TRBJ1-3; size: -; V: TRBV6-5; length: 15; D: TRBD1; DNA: TGTGCCAGCAGTGGACAGGGCCTGCCTGGAAACACCATATATTTT; CDR3: CASSGQGLPGNTIYF
J: TRBJ2-2; size: -; V: TRBV4-3; length: 16; D: -; DNA: TGCGCCAGCAGCCAAGACGGGGGAGTTGGGTCCGGGGAGCTGTTTTTT; CDR3: CASSQDGGVGSGELFF
J: TRBJ2-5; size: -; V: TRBV28; length: 15; D: -; DNA: TGTGCCAGCAGTTTTTGGGAAACAGGGAAAGAGACCCAGTACTTC; CDR3: CASSFWETGKETQYF
J: TRBJ2-1; size: -; V: TRBV27; length: 16; D: TRBD2; DNA: TGTGCCAGCAGACCCGGGGGACTAGCGACATACAATGAGCAGTTCTTC; CDR3: CASRPGGLATYNEQFF
J: TRBJ1-1; size: -; V: TRBV29-1; length: 14; D: -; DNA: TGCAGCGCTGCCGCTTCAGATATCGTCACTGAAGCTTTCTTT; CDR3: CSAAASDIVTEAFF
J: TRBJ2-2; size: few; V: TRBV27; length: 16; D: TRBD2; DNA: TGTGCCAGCAGTTTAAAGGCTAGCGGAAACACCGGGGAGCTGTTTTTT; CDR3: CASSLKASGNTGELFF
J: TRBJ1-2; size: -; V: TRBV15; length: 13; D: -; DNA: TGTGCCACCAGCAGAGATCGGCAGGGGGGCTACACCTTC; CDR3: CATSRDRQGGYTF
J: TRBJ2-4; size: -; V: TRBV5-1; length: 18; D: -; DNA: TGCGCCAGCAGCTTGGGACAGGACAGAACCCTAGCCAAAAACATTCAGTACTTC; CDR3: CASSLGQDRTLAKNIQYF
J: TRBJ2-1; size: -; V: TRBV28; length: 15; D: TRBD1; DNA: TGTGCCAGCACCGTCAGGGGGAGCGGAAACAATGAGCAATTCTTC; CDR3: CASTVRGSGNNEQFF
J: TRBJ2-5; size: -; V: TRBV4-1; length: 15; D: -; DNA: TGCGCCAGCAGCCAAGATTACGACAGCCAAGAGACCCAGTACTTC; CDR3: CASSQDYDSQETQYF
J: TRBJ2-3; size: once; V: TRBV11-3; length: 15; D: -; DNA: TGTGCCAGCAGCGCGACAGGGAGGCGGACAGATACGCAGTATTTT; CDR3: CASSATGRRTDTQYF
J: TRBJ2-3; size: -; V: TRBV9; length: 16; D: -; DNA: TGTGCCAGCAGCGTAGGGCAGGACAGTAGCACAGATACGCAGTATTTT; CDR3: CASSVGQDSSTDTQYF
J: TRBJ2-2; size: few; V: TRBV4-2; length: 17; D: TRBD2; DNA: TGTGCCAGCAGCCAAGGACTAGCGGGGGGGAACACCGGGGAGCTGTTTTTT; CDR3: CASSQGLAGGNTGELFF
J: TRBJ1-2; size: once; V: TRBV28; length: 15; D: -; DNA: TGTGCCAGCAGTTTAACCTTTCGTCAGGCCTATGGCTACACCTTC; CDR3: CASSLTFRQAYGYTF
J: TRBJ2-1; size: -; V: TRBV11-2; length: 16; D: TRBD2; DNA: TGTGCCAGCAGCTTAACCCTAGCGGCCCTGGACAATGAGCAGTTCTTC; CDR3: CASSLTLAALDNEQFF
J: TRBJ2-1; size: once; V: TRBV5-8; length: 16; D: TRBD2; DNA: TGTGCCAGCCAGACTAGCGGGAGTAAATGGGACAATGAGCAGTTCTTC; CDR3: CASQTSGSKWDNEQFF
J: TRBJ2-5; size: -; V: TRBV11-3; length: 11; D: -; DNA: TGTGCCAGCAGTCATACTGAGACCCAGTACTTC; CDR3: CASSHTETQYF
J: TRBJ2-2; size: -; V: TRBV4-1; length: 16; D: -; DNA: TGCGCCAGCAGCCAAGAGGGGGCGCGGAACACCGGGGAGCTGTTTTTT; CDR3: CASSQEGARNTGELFF
J: TRBJ1-2; size: -; V: TRBV18; length: 18; D: -; DNA: TGTGCCAGCTCACCGACATTGGAGGGGCTCGCAGGGACGACTGGCTACACCTTC; CDR3: CASSPTLEGLAGTTGYTF
J: TRBJ2-7; size: -; V: TRBV5-1; length: 18; D: TRBD2; DNA: TGCGCCAGCAGCTTGGTTGGACTAGCGGGAGAAATTGCCTACGAGCAGTACTTC; CDR3: CASSLVGLAGEIAYEQYF